The 16 T cell receptor beta chains reported below all come from one sample, sequenced in a study of CD8 T cells in ankylosing spondylitis. Study-wide results and limits: It appeared that ankylosing spondylitis blood was characterized by a TCR beta motif of fewer than ten highly homologous variants.

No antigen has been identified for these receptors. One entry per CDR3 protein, called by TCRdb with MiXCR from the 5' RACE reads. There are under 550,000 distinct CDR3 sequences in the sample; more than 25% occur only once, and 0.75% to 0.9% lies in the top ten. The sequenced material came from blood, either unsorted or a sorted T cell fraction (not recorded which). Receptors originate from a male donor with ankylosing spondylitis.

The rearrangement uses TRBV12-5 and TRBJ2-7; the match to TRBD1 covers 7 bases. With V trimmed by 6 bases and J by 4 bases, 9 bases remained unmatched. The CDR3 has 14 residues. Germline assignment: CDR1 LGHNT and CDR2 FRNRAP. The CDR3 bases are TGTGCTAGTGGGGGCCGGGACAGCGCTTACGAGCAGTACTTC. It specifies CASGGRDSAYEQYF.

The chain couples TRBV29-1 to TRBJ2-3; D gene ambiguous. V lost 4 bases, J lost 0 bases, and 8 bases lay in between. The CDR3 consists of 13 residues. Per germline, CDR1 SQVTM and CDR2 ANQGSEA. The CDR3 sequence: CSVVPGSTDTQYF. CDR3 DNA: TGCAGCGTTGTTCCGGGTAGCACAGATACGCAGTATTTT.

The chain couples TRBV12-3 or TRBV12-4 to TRBJ2-3, with 11 bases aligning to TRBD2. The CDR3 sequence is 16 residues long. V lost 2 bases and J lost 9; bases outside the gene matches: 10. The CDR3 sequence: CASSLRLAGPTTTQYF. The CDR3 region has the DNA TGTGCCAGCAGTTTAAGACTAGCGGGACCTACAACGACGCAGTATTTT.

This clonotype appeared a few times. The CDR3 bases are TGTGCCAGCAGTATGATGCGGGACCAGCCCCAGCATTTT. Translating gives CASSMMRDQPQHF. The rearrangement joins TRBV6-1 to TRBJ1-5; maybe TRBD1 (5 bases). CDR3 length: 13 residues. V lost 5 bases and J 7 bases, leaving 12 bases between the germline ends. Germline V CDR1 and CDR2: MNHNS, SASEGT.

The gene calls are TRBV7-7 and TRBJ2-1; 8 positions match TRBD1. This CDR3 has 15 residues. The V and J ends lost 5 bases and 4 bases, in that order; junction bases with no gene match: 7. Looked up from germline, CDR1 is SSHAT and CDR2 is FNYEAQ (reference sequence). DNA of the CDR3: TGTGCCAGCAGCCCCCAGACAGGGGCTTACAATGAGCAGTTCTTC. Translation: CASSPQTGAYNEQFF. Full variable domain (outside the CDR3, taken from reference TRBV7-7 and TRBJ2-1): GAGVSQSPRYKVTKRGQDVTLRCDPISSHATLYWYQQALGQGPEFLTYFNYEAQPDKSGLPSDRFSAERPEGSISTLTIQRTEQRDSAMYRCASSPQTGAYNEQFFGPGTRLTVL.

In this sample, this clonotype turned up many times. The V gene is TRBV12-3 or TRBV12-4, the J gene TRBJ2-3, with D possibly being TRBD2 (7 bases). The CDR3 extends over 13 amino acids. The V and J ends lost 6 bases and 9 bases respectively, with 16 bases between them. The CDR3 loop reads CASSLRGGDTQYF. CDR3 bases: TGTGCCAGCAGCTTGAGGGGGGGAGACACGCAGTATTTT.

This chain connects TRBV20-1 to TRBJ2-1, with D perhaps TRBD2 (6 bases). V was clipped by 2 bases and J by 6 bases, with 20 bases between them. CDR3 size: 16 residues. Per germline, CDR1 DFQATT and CDR2 SNEGSKA (reference sequence). CDR3: CSARYLGSPGANEQFF. CDR3 nucleotides: TGCAGTGCTAGATATTTAGGCTCTCCGGGAGCCAATGAGCAGTTCTTC.

This clonotype occurred a few times. This sequence joins TRBV7-9 and TRBJ1-1; the match to TRBD1 covers 7 bases. This CDR3 spans 14 amino acids. Unmatched junction bases numbered 7, after V lost 7 bases and J lost 2 bases. Per the germline V gene, CDR1 is SEHNR and CDR2 is FQNEAQ (reference sequence). CDR3 amino acids: CASTPWDRNTEAFF. The DNA of the CDR3 is TGTGCCAGCACCCCTTGGGACAGAAACACTGAAGCTTTCTTT.

The V and J genes are TRBV20-1 and TRBJ2-5; 14 bases are shared with TRBD2. Germline CDR1 DFQATT, CDR2 SNEGSKA (reference sequence). The CDR3 totals 16 residues. With V trimmed by 6 bases and J by 4 bases, 10 bases remained unmatched. The CDR3 sequence is CSATPGLAGVGETQYF. The CDR3 DNA sequence: TGCAGTGCGACCCCGGGACTAGCGGGAGTCGGAGAGACCCAGTACTTC.

The chain joins TRBV18 to TRBJ2-1; no definite D call. CDR3 length: 14 residues. Germline V gene data show CDR1 as KGHSH and CDR2 as LQKENI. The ends were cut back, 2 bases at V and 0 bases at J, with 5 bases in the middle. DNA of the CDR3: TGTGCCAGCTCACCAGCGAGCTCCTACAATGAGCAGTTCTTC. This gives the protein CASSPASSYNEQFF.

This clonotype showed up just a few times. CDR3 sequence (DNA): TGCAGTGCTAGAGATCGGGGCAGGGGCCAAGAGACCCAGTACTTC. Protein: CSARDRGRGQETQYF. The rearrangement joins TRBV20-1 to TRBJ2-5; possible D gene TRBD1, 6 bases. Germline CDR1 and CDR2: DFQATT and SNEGSKA (reference sequence). Trimming shortened V by 0 bases and J by 1 base, and 12 bases separated the two germline ends. The CDR3 loop spans 15 amino acids.

This clonotype appeared once. This chain links TRBV20-1 with TRBJ1-2, with a tentative D call TRBD1 (5 bases). The CDR3 contains 13 residues. V lost 0 bases and J lost 7, with 12 bases in between. From germline, CDR1 is DFQATT and CDR2 SNEGSKA (reference sequence). The CDR3 DNA is TGCAGTGCTAGAGAGGAACAGAGGGGTGGCTACACCTTC. Its translation is CSAREEQRGGYTF.

This sequence joins TRBV5-1 and TRBJ1-5; D is unresolved. Germline V CDR1 and CDR2: SGHRS, YFSETQ. The CDR3 has 14 amino acids. V was clipped by 4 bases and J by 0 bases, with 8 bases between them. CDR3 DNA: TGCGCCAGCAGCCCCGACACTAGCAATCAGCCCCAGCATTTT. Protein sequence: CASSPDTSNQPQHF.

This clonotype appeared a few times. The chain links TRBV29-1 to TRBJ2-2; no clear D. There are 14 residues in the CDR3. Trimming took 6 bases from V and 1 from J, leaving 12 bases between them. Looked up from germline, CDR1 is SQVTM and CDR2 is ANQGSEA. CDR3 in amino acids: CSVSLTQNTGELFF. The DNA for the CDR3 is TGCAGCGTGTCCCTGACCCAGAACACCGGGGAGCTGTTTTTT.

The chain recombines TRBV15 with TRBJ2-7; no reliable D call. V lost 2 bases and J 5 bases, leaving 10 bases between the germline ends. The V gene's germline CDR1 is LNHNV and CDR2 YYDKDF (reference sequence). The CDR3 spans 13 residues. The DNA of the CDR3 is TGTGCCACCAGCAGACTTAAGGCCCACGAGCAGTACTTC. Translated: CATSRLKAHEQYF. Full variable domain (rest looked up from reference TRBV15 and TRBJ2-7): DAMVIQNPRYQVTQFGKPVTLSCSQTLNHNVMYWYQQKSSQAPKLLFHYYDKDFNNEADTPDNFQSRRPNTSFCFLDIRSPGLGDTAMYLCATSRLKAHEQYFGPGTRLTVT.

This clonotype was observed a few times. The chain uses TRBV7-2 and TRBJ1-1; no reliable D call. This CDR3 is built from 12 residues. Germline assignment: CDR1 SGHTA and CDR2 FQGNSA. V lost 6 bases and J 1 base, leaving 6 bases between the germline ends. CDR3 in DNA: TGTGCCAGCAGTCCGAAGAACACTGAAGCTTTCTTT. Amino acid sequence: CASSPKNTEAFF. Full variable domain (missing parts from reference TRBV7-2 and TRBJ1-1): GAGVSQSPSNKVTEKGKDVELRCDPISGHTALYWYRQSLGQGLEFLIYFQGNSAPDKSGLPSDRFSAERTGGSVSTLTIQRTQQEDSAVYLCASSPKNTEAFFGQGTRLTVV.